The 8 T cell receptor beta chains listed next were all sequenced from one sample in a study of T cells in women clearing cervical HPV infection. TCRdb keeps only in-frame clones here, not all; method: immunoSEQ multiplex PCR. The sample spans around 30,000 clones; the ten largest clones claim over 3%. Sequenced input: blood buffy coat. These receptors came from a woman between 18 and 75 years old with a cervical HPV16 infection that either progressed to CIN3+ or cleared (not recorded which).

As to this clone: The read ends 3 residues early relative to the CDR3; the germline J gene fills the gap. The chain has TRBV7-6 and TRBJ1-2, with D maybe TRBD1 (6 bases). The CDR3 has 15 residues. Germline-derived CDR1 and CDR2 are SGHVS and FNYEAQ. The covered CDR3 bases are TGTGCCAGCAGCTTGGCTATGAGTGGGGACAATGAC. Protein product: CASSLAMSGDND. The complete CDR3 sequence is CASSLAMSGDNDYTF.

Comments on this clone: The read ends 3 residues before the CDR3 terminus; that terminus is restored from the germline J gene. The chain joins TRBV2 to TRBJ1-2; no definite D call. Germline lookup yields CDR1 SNHLY and CDR2 FYNNEI. CDR3 length: 12 residues. Trimming stripped 8 bases from V and 0 bases from J, with 7 bases between. CDR3 DNA, as far as it was read: TGTGCCAGCCTCAGAGCTAACTATGGC. It encodes CASLRANYG. The full-length CDR3 reads as CASLRANYGYTF.

As concerns this clone: The sequence runs out 3 residues before the end of the CDR3; the remainder is reconstructed from the germline J gene. V usage is TRBV5-1 and J usage is TRBJ2-1; 11 bases are shared with TRBD1. The V and J ends lost 4 bases and 7 bases, in that order; junction bases with no gene match: 10. In germline, CDR1 is SGHRS, CDR2 YFSETQ. CDR3 length equals 16 residues. The covered CDR3 bases are TGCGCCAGCAGCCCGGTGGGGACAGGGGGTTTGAATGAG. Its translation is CASSPVGTGGLNE. The CDR3, in full, reads CASSPVGTGGLNEQFF.

The CDR3 DNA, read in part, is TGCGCCAGCAGCTTGTTCCTAGCCACAGATACG. Protein: CASSLFLATDT. The full-length CDR3 reads as CASSLFLATDTQYF. The rearrangement joins TRBV5-1 to TRBJ2-3; tentative D call: TRBD2 (5 bases). The CDR3 goes on 3 residues after the read ends, and that part is filled in from the germline J gene. CDR1 SGHRS and CDR2 YFSETQ come from the germline V gene. CDR3 size: 14 residues. Trimming took off 1 base at V and 2 bases at J, with 8 bases between the two ends.

In the case of this clone: The read ends 3 residues shy of where the CDR3 ends; the end is completed using the germline J gene. The V gene is TRBV20-1, the J gene TRBJ2-1, with 8 bases fitting TRBD1. The CDR3 is made up of 13 amino acids. V shed 3 bases, J shed 8 bases, and the junction held 6 bases outside the gene matches. From germline, CDR1 is DFQATT and CDR2 SNEGSKA (reference sequence). Here the CDR3 reads CSASRSGGHEQFF. The part of the CDR3 DNA that was read is TGCAGTGCTAGTAGGTCAGGGGGCCATGAG.

As concerns this clone: The read ends 3 residues before the CDR3 terminus; that terminus is restored from the germline J gene. The chain has TRBV7-8 and TRBJ2-7; D possibly corresponds to TRBD2 (5 bases). Trimming took 3 bases from V and 6 from J, leaving 15 bases between them. CDR1 and CDR2 (germline): SGHVS, FQNEAQ. The CDR3 spans 14 residues. CDR3 DNA (partial): TGTGCCAGCAGCTTTGCGTCCGGGGATCTCGAG. It encodes CASSFASGDLE. The complete CDR3 reads CASSFASGDLEQYF.

On this clone itself: Coverage ceases 3 residues before the CDR3 finishes, and the germline J gene fills in the end. The V gene is TRBV18, the J gene TRBJ2-2, with D possibly TRBD1 on 6 matching bases. The CDR3 is 15 residues long. The V end was cut by 3 bases, the J end by 6 bases, with 14 bases between. Germline CDR1 KGHSH, CDR2 LQKENI. The chain's CDR3 is CASSPPDRQAGELFF. The covered CDR3 bases are TGTGCCAGCTCACCCCCGGACAGACAAGCCGGGGAG. The entire variable domain, with the rest obtained from reference TRBV18 and TRBJ2-2, is as follows: NAGVMQNPRHLVRRRGQEARLRCSPMKGHSHVYWYRQLPEEGLKFMVYLQKENIIDESGMPKERFSAEFPKEGPSILRIQQVVRGDSAAYFCASSPPDRQAGELFFGEGSRLTVL.

Remarks on this clone: One end of the junction is discordant with germline, which a read error may explain. The read halts 3 residues ahead of the CDR3 end, with the missing end drawn from the germline J gene. Other DNA sequences from this sample encode an identical CDR3 as well. The rearrangement joins TRBV18 to TRBJ1-3; D is uncertain. The CDR3 is made up of 15 amino acids. Germline assignment: CDR1 KGHSH and CDR2 LQKENI. CDR3 bases read: TGTGCCAGCTCACCCAGTCAGGCTTCTGGAAATACC. Protein product: CASSPSQASGNT. The entire CDR3 protein is CASSPSQASGNTIYF.